The 17 T cell receptor beta chains below were found in one sample sequenced in a study of tumor T cells in aggressive B-cell lymphoma. This table comes from immunoSEQ multiplex PCR, and its TCRdb copy is limited to in-frame clones, with some not included. The data contain about 3,200 clones, almost 95% of them singletons. The material sequenced was tumor tissue. Receptors were obtained from an adult with diffuse large B cell lymphoma.

The rearrangement links TRBV29-1 to TRBJ2-5; D possibly corresponds to TRBD1 (6 bases). Germline CDR1 is SQVTM and CDR2 is ANQGSEA. The CDR3 is 11 residues long. V lost 4 bases and J lost 5, with 8 bases in between. CDR3 DNA: TGCAGCGTTGTGAGGGGGGAGACCCAGTACTTC. Its protein is CSVVRGETQYF.

V gene TRBV7-3 combines with J gene TRBJ2-1, with 10 bases lining up with TRBD2. The germline gives CDR1 SGHTA, CDR2 FQGTGA. Trimming cost V 2 bases and J 3 bases; bases outside gene matches: 10. The CDR3 covers 18 residues. CDR3 coding DNA: TGTGCCAGCAGCTTACACCCCCTCGCTAGCGGGAGCTACAATGAGCAGTTCTTC. It translates to CASSLHPLASGSYNEQFF.

CDR3 amino acids: CSVEDGLLGTDTQYF. The DNA of the CDR3 is TGCAGCGTTGAAGATGGACTCCTCGGCACAGATACGCAGTATTTT. V gene TRBV29-1 combines with J gene TRBJ2-3, with TRBD2 as a possible D gene (5 bases). The CDR3 is 15 amino acids. CDR1 and CDR2 (germline): SQVTM, ANQGSEA. V lost 0 bases and J lost 1, with 11 bases in between.

The chain has TRBV7-2 and TRBJ1-5; TRBD1 agrees at 8 bases. The germline gives CDR1 SGHTA, CDR2 FQGNSA. There are 16 residues in the CDR3. Trimming at V came to 1 base and at J to 1 base, leaving 3 bases not matched to a gene. CDR3 region: CASSLGRQGSNQPQHF. The CDR3 nucleotides are TGTGCCAGCAGCTTAGGGAGACAGGGGAGCAATCAGCCCCAGCATTTT. The whole variable domain, remainder taken from reference TRBV7-2 and TRBJ1-5, is GAGVSQSPSNKVTEKGKDVELRCDPISGHTALYWYRQSLGQGLEFLIYFQGNSAPDKSGLPSDRFSAERTGGSVSTLTIQRTQQEDSAVYLCASSLGRQGSNQPQHFGDGTRLSIL.

The rearrangement uses TRBV4-2 and TRBJ2-1; D may be TRBD1 (5 bases). Germline CDR1 LGHNA, CDR2 YNFKEQ. Deletions cut 0 bases from V and 10 bases from J, with 10 bases between. This CDR3 is 13 amino acids long. The DNA of the CDR3 is TGTGCCAGCAGCCAAGATCAGGGCAACGAGCAGTTCTTC. Its translation is CASSQDQGNEQFF.

This clone was recorded a few times. The chain recombines TRBV7-9 with TRBJ2-4; 7 bases agree with TRBD2. Losses at the gene ends were 5 bases for V and 2 bases for J; bases not matched to a gene: 15. Germline V gene data show CDR1 as SEHNR and CDR2 as FQNEAQ (reference sequence). The CDR3 contains 18 residues. The CDR3 bases are TGTGCCAGCAGCGCTGAGCGGGGCGGGAGCTCAACCAAAAACATTCAGTACTTC. It codes for CASSAERGGSSTKNIQYF.

This clone appeared once. This chain links TRBV4-1 with TRBJ2-7; D remains ambiguous. The CDR3 is 14 amino acids. Trimming took 1 base from V and 0 from J, leaving 7 bases between them. Germline V gives CDR1 MGHRA, CDR2 YSYEKL. The CDR3 sequence is CASSQVVSSYEQYF. Written as DNA, the CDR3 is TGCGCCAGCAGCCAAGTAGTTAGCTCCTACGAGCAGTACTTC.

The V call is TRBV6-1, the J call TRBJ1-5, with 10 bases that match TRBD1. Germline CDR1 reads MNHNS; CDR2 reads SASEGT. The CDR3 runs 15 residues. Trimming at V came to 6 bases and at J to 3 bases, leaving 5 bases not matched to a gene. CDR3 nucleotides: TGTGCCAGCAGGCCGGGACAGGGGCCCAATCAGCCCCAGCATTTT. Amino acid sequence: CASRPGQGPNQPQHF.

The chain couples TRBV30 to TRBJ2-1; D is uncertain. CDR1 and CDR2 from the germline V gene are GTSNPN and SVGIG (reference sequence). V was shortened by 1 base and J by 8 bases, with 6 bases between the two germline ends. This CDR3 spans 11 amino acids. The CDR3 nucleotides are TGTGCCTGGAGTGACACATATGAGCAGTTCTTC. Translation: CAWSDTYEQFF.

The chain employs TRBV6-1 and TRBJ2-5; D might be TRBD1 (6 bases). V was shortened by 4 bases and J by 5 bases, with 20 bases between the two germline ends. Per the germline V gene, CDR1 is MNHNS and CDR2 is SASEGT. CDR3 length: 16 amino acids. The CDR3 region has the DNA TGTGCCAGCAGTGGGGCCGGACAGTACCGAAGGGAGACCCAGTACTTC. Its protein product is CASSGAGQYRRETQYF.

DNA of the CDR3: TGTGCCAGCAGCTACGGAAGGGGCCTTTCGCGGAGAGAAAAACTGTTTTTT. Protein sequence: CASSYGRGLSRREKLFF. The chain uses TRBV5-6 and TRBJ1-4; weak D call: TRBD1 (5 bases). Germline-derived CDR1 and CDR2 are SGHDT and YYEEEE. V was pared by 3 bases and J by 8 bases, with 23 bases between. This CDR3 comprises 17 residues.

This clone was seen once. V is TRBV18 and J is TRBJ2-5; D unresolved. Trimming shortened V by 5 bases and J by 3 bases, and 16 bases separated the two germline ends. The CDR3 totals 15 residues. Germline V lookup: CDR1 KGHSH, CDR2 LQKENI. CDR3 sequence (DNA): TGTGCCAGCTCAAAAACAGAAGTCCGTGAAGAGACCCAGTACTTC. Its translation: CASSKTEVREETQYF. The variable domain in full, with the rest retrieved from reference TRBV18 and TRBJ2-5, is NAGVMQNPRHLVRRRGQEARLRCSPMKGHSHVYWYRQLPEEGLKFMVYLQKENIIDESGMPKERFSAEFPKEGPSILRIQQVVRGDSAAYFCASSKTEVREETQYFGPGTRLLVL.

This clone was counted a single time. The chain links TRBV6-6 to TRBJ2-1, with 13 bases matching TRBD2. V dropped 4 bases and J dropped 7; count of bases not matched to a gene: 7. The CDR3 covers 16 residues. The germline V gene has CDR1 MNHNY and CDR2 SVGAGI (reference sequence). CDR3 protein: CASSFRLAGGWNEQFF. CDR3 bases: TGTGCCAGCAGTTTTCGACTAGCGGGAGGATGGAATGAGCAGTTCTTC.

This clone was recorded only once. CDR3 bases: TGTGCCAGCAGCAGGGGACCAACTAATGAAAAACTGTTTTTT. This encodes CASSRGPTNEKLFF. The chain employs TRBV6-5 and TRBJ1-4; perhaps TRBD1 as D (6 bases). The length of the CDR3 is 14 residues. Trimming left V 6 bases short and J 0 bases short, with 8 bases between. Germline CDR1 and CDR2: MNHEY and SVGAGI.

The J gene is TRBJ2-5, the V gene TRBV6-1; the match to TRBD1 covers 7 bases. Germline V lookup: CDR1 MNHNS, CDR2 SASEGT. The CDR3 sequence is 13 residues long. J gave up 5 bases and V 1 base, and 1 base lay outside the gene matches. This chain's CDR3 is CASSEDRGETQYF. CDR3 nucleotides: TGTGCCAGCAGTGAAGACAGGGGTGAGACCCAGTACTTC.

V and J are TRBV5-1 and TRBJ1-1; tentatively, D is TRBD1 (5 bases). The CDR3 consists of 12 residues. Germline loops: CDR1 SGHRS, CDR2 YFSETQ. Deletions cut 3 bases from V and 10 bases from J, with 13 bases between. CDR3 bases: TGCGCCAGCAGCTCCTCAGGGTCAGGAGCTTTCTTT. This gives the protein CASSSSGSGAFF.

The V and J genes are TRBV12-5 and TRBJ1-3, with TRBD1 matching 7 bases. This CDR3 is built from 14 residues. J lost 0 bases, V lost 7 bases, and 3 bases had no gene match. Germline values: CDR1 LGHNT, CDR2 FRNRAP. The CDR3 DNA is TGTGCTAGTGTACGGGACAGCTCTGGAAACACCATATATTTT. Translation: CASVRDSSGNTIYF. Filled out from reference TRBV12-5 and TRBJ1-3, the complete variable domain reads DARVTQTPRHKVTEMGQEVTMRCQPILGHNTVFWYRQTMMQGLELLAYFRNRAPLDDSGMPKDRFSAEMPDATLATLKIQPSEPRDSAVYFCASVRDSSGNTIYFGEGSWLTVV.